This T cell receptor (beta chain) was sequenced during a study of blood T cell repertoires in COVID-19. In the study overall: Collection of acute and convalescent COVID-19 samples took place in the United States, Italy and Spain. PBMCs, B-cell-depleted T cells, or T cells were the source of the cDNA or gDNA that made up the material.

Per germline, CDR1 SGHAT and CDR2 FQNNGV. This CDR3 comprises 14 residues. V trimming: 3 bases; J trimming: 7 bases; junction bases outside the gene matches: 4. Original processing notes: Reference gene primer amplification gave estimated nucleated cell counts. Sequencing used immunoSEQ multiplex PCR; TCRdb keeps in-frame clones, though not all of them. That table supplies the V and J calls and clone size; D and trimming were determined from the DNA. The sample includes about 240,000 clones, approximately 86% seen only once; the top ten take 7.1%. This clonotype was sampled from a woman between 70 and 85 years old with active or convalescent COVID-19. The sequenced sample consisted of peripheral blood. The chain couples TRBV11-2 to TRBJ2-2, with 8 bases aligning to TRBD2. Written as DNA, the CDR3 is TGTGCCAGCAGCTTCCAGCGGGGGAGCGGGGAGCTGTTTTTT. The encoded protein is CASSFQRGSGELFF.